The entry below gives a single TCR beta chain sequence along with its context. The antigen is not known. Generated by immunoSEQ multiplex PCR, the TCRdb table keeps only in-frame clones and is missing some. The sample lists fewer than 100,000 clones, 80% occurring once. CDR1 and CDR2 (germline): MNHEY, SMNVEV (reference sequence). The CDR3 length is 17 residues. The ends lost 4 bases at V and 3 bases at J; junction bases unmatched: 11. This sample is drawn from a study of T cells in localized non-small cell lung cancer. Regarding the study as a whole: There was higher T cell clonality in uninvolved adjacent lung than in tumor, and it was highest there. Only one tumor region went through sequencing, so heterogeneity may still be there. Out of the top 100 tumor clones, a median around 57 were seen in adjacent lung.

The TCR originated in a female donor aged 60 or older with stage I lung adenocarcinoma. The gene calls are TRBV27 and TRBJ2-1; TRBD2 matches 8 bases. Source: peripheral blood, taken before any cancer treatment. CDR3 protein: CASSSSWGTRVYNEQFF. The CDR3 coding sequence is TGTGCCAGCAGTTCGTCATGGGGGACTAGGGTCTACAATGAGCAGTTCTTC.